This TCR beta chain was sequenced in a study of T cell responses to AZD1222 COVID-19 vaccine. About the study: The analysis combined second doses at about 4 or about 12 weeks. Study results and caveats: Across spike, vaccine-associated CD4 TCRs were found, dominant at 160-218 and 743-854. Baseline antibody screening turned up just a handful of seropositive AZD1222 recipients. In all cases, repertoires were sampled only after the peak T cell response.

On this clone itself: Its antigen is as yet unknown.

The CDR3 spans 14 residues. Looked up from germline, CDR1 is MNHEY and CDR2 is SVGAGI. Trimming took 8 bases from V and 6 from J, leaving 17 bases between them. Clones were sequenced by immunoSEQ multiplex PCR, and TCRdb holds only the in-frame ones, with some missing. The table has 80,000 to 100,000 clones, 85% to 95% seen once. The sequence was collected from an adult in good health. V gene TRBV6-5 combines with J gene TRBJ1-5; the D is unclear. The source material was peripheral blood, sampled on day 0 of AZD1222 vaccination. The CDR3 here is CASFWGGESQPQHF. In nucleotides, the CDR3 is TGTGCCAGCTTTTGGGGAGGAGAGTCTCAGCCCCAGCATTTT.